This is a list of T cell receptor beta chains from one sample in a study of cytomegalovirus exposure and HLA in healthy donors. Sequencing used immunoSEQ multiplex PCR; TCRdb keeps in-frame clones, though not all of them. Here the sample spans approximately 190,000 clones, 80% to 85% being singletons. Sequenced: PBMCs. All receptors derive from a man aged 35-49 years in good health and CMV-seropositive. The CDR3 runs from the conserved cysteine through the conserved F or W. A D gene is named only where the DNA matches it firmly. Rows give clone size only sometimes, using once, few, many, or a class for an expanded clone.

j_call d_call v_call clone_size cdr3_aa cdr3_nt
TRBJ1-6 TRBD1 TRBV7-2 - CASNEGQGNSPLHF TGTGCCAGCAACGAGGGACAGGGGAATTCACCCCTCCACTTT
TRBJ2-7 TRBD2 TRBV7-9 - CASSLVPGGHEQYF TGTGCCAGCAGCTTAGTTCCGGGGGGTCACGAGCAGTACTTC
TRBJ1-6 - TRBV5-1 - CASSLAGADNSPLHF TGCGCCAGCAGCTTGGCAGGGGCGGATAATTCACCCCTCCACTTT
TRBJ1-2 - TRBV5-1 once CASRRETGGYGYTF TGCGCCAGCAGGAGAGAAACAGGCGGCTATGGCTACACCTTC
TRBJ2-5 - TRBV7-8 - CASSLVAGRRETQYF TGTGCCAGCAGCTTAGTCGCCGGCAGGAGGGAGACCCAGTACTTC
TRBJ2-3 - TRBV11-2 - CASTYAGTDTQYF TGTGCCAGCACCTACGCAGGGACAGATACGCAGTATTTT
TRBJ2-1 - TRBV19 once CASRPGVHSYNEQFF TGTGCCAGTAGACCGGGGGTCCACTCCTACAATGAGCAGTTCTTC
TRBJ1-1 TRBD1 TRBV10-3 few CAISTGDPGTEAFF TGTGCCATCAGCACAGGGGACCCGGGCACTGAAGCTTTCTTT
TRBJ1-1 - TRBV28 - CASSLVRVAEAFF TGTGCCAGCAGTTTGGTCAGGGTTGCAGAAGCTTTCTTT
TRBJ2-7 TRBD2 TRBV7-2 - CASSLQRGIYEQYF TGTGCCAGCAGCTTGCAGCGGGGGATCTACGAGCAGTACTTC
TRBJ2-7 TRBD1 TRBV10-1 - CASSEGQDYEQYF TGCGCCAGCAGTGAGGGACAGGACTACGAGCAGTACTTC
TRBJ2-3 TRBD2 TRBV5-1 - CASSLVAGGRRDTQYF TGCGCCAGCAGCTTGGTGGCGGGGGGCCGCCGAGATACGCAGTATTTT
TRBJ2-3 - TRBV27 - CASSLGLNTDTQYF TGTGCCAGCAGTTTAGGACTCAACACAGATACGCAGTATTTT
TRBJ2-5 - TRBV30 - CAWSVPGSAVGTQYF TGTGCCTGGAGTGTACCCGGGAGTGCGGTGGGGACCCAGTACTTC
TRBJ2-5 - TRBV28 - CASSLTDSFQETQYF TGTGCCAGCAGCCTTACGGACAGCTTCCAAGAGACCCAGTACTTC
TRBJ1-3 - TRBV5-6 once CASSLSDYSGNTIYF TGTGCCAGCAGCTTGAGCGATTACTCTGGAAACACCATATATTTT
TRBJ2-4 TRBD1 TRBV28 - CASSRTGGSDIQYF TGTGCCAGCAGTAGGACAGGGGGGTCGGACATTCAGTACTTC
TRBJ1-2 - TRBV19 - CASSIYLGAHGYTF TGTGCCAGTAGTATTTATCTGGGGGCGCATGGCTACACCTTC
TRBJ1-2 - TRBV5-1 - CASSFGGNYGYTF TGCGCCAGCAGCTTCGGAGGTAATTATGGCTACACCTTC
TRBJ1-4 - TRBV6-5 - CASSTPDGKGEKLFF TGTGCCAGCAGCACCCCCGACGGGAAGGGTGAAAAACTGTTTTTT
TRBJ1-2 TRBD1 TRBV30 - CAWDDRASYGYTF TGTGCCTGGGACGACAGGGCTTCTTATGGCTACACCTTC
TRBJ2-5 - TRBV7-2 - CASSFSVLQETQYF TGTGCCAGCAGCTTTTCAGTTCTCCAAGAGACCCAGTACTTC
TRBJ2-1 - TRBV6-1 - CASSDTGNYNEQFF TGTGCCAGCAGTGACACGGGAAACTACAATGAGCAGTTCTTC
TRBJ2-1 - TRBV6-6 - CASSYSLPSAEQFF TGTGCCAGCAGTTACTCCCTCCCTAGCGCTGAGCAGTTCTTC
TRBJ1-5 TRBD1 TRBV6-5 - CASSWDRDQPQHF TGTGCCAGCAGTTGGGACAGGGATCAGCCCCAGCATTTT
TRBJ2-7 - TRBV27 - CASSPTGFSYEQYF TGTGCCAGCAGCCCAACAGGGTTCTCCTACGAGCAGTACTTC
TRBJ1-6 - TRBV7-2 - CASSLVPTRGSDSPLHF TGTGCCAGCAGCTTAGTCCCGACCAGGGGAAGTGATTCACCCCTCCACTTT
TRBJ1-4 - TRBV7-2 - CASSYGGGATNEKLFF TGTGCCAGCAGCTACGGAGGAGGGGCAACTAATGAAAAACTGTTTTTT
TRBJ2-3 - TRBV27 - CASSSALNTQYF TGTGCCAGCAGTTCTGCCCTAAATACGCAGTATTTT
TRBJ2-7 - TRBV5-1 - CASSPTSGRVSYEQYF TGCGCCAGCAGCCCCACATCCGGCAGGGTCTCCTACGAGCAGTACTTC
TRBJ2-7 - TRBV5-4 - CASSFGRHEQYF TGTGCCAGCAGCTTTGGGCGACACGAGCAGTACTTC
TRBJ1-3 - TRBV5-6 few CASSRFESSGNTIYF TGTGCCAGCAGCCGTTTTGAGTCCTCTGGAAACACCATATATTTT
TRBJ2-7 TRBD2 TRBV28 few CASTRWEGGSEQYF TGTGCCAGCACTCGATGGGAGGGAGGGAGTGAGCAGTACTTC
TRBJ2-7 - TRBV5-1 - CASSLVGQSSYEQYF TGCGCCAGCAGCTTGGTTGGACAGAGCTCCTACGAGCAGTACTTC
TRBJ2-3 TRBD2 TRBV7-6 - CASRQDAGGQDTQYF TGTGCCAGCAGACAAGACGCGGGGGGGCAGGATACGCAGTATTTT
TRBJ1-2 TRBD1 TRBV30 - CAWKWDRGNYGYTF TGTGCCTGGAAGTGGGACAGGGGTAACTATGGCTACACCTTC
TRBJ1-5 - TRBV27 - CASSSLGHGNQPQHF TGTGCCAGCAGTTCCCTAGGACATGGCAATCAGCCCCAGCATTTT
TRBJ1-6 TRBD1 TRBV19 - CASSARQGNYNSPLHF TGTGCCAGTAGTGCCAGACAGGGCAACTATAATTCACCCCTCCACTTT
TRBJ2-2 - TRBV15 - CATRRPFGGEEGTGELFF TGTGCCACCAGACGTCCGTTTGGCGGGGAGGAGGGCACCGGGGAGCTGTTTTTT
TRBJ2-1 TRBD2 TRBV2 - CASCQPSGEYNEQFF TGTGCCAGCTGCCAGCCTAGCGGGGAATACAATGAGCAGTTCTTC
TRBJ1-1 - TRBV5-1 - CASSLEQGLNTEAFF TGCGCCAGCAGCTTGGAACAGGGCCTGAACACTGAAGCTTTCTTT
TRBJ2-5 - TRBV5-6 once CASSLEQESETQYF TGTGCCAGCAGCTTGGAACAGGAGTCGGAGACCCAGTACTTC
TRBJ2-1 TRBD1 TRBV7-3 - CASSLEGAGAEQFF TGTGCCAGCAGCCTCGAGGGGGCAGGGGCTGAGCAGTTCTTC
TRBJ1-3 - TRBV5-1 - CASKRGSGNTIYF TGCGCCAGCAAGAGGGGGTCGGGAAACACCATATATTTT
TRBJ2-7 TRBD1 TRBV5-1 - CASSGDRGYEQYF TGCGCCAGCAGCGGGGACAGGGGGTACGAGCAGTACTTC
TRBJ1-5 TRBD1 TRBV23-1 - CASSQSRGLSNQPQHF TGCGCCAGCAGTCAATCGAGGGGGCTAAGCAATCAGCCCCAGCATTTT
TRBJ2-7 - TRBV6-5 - CASSPNLGRTYEQYF TGTGCCAGCAGCCCGAATTTGGGGAGGACCTACGAGCAGTACTTC
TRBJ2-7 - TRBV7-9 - CASSPQEMAYEQYF TGTGCCAGCAGCCCCCAGGAAATGGCGTACGAGCAGTACTTC
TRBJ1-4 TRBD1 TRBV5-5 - CASSLRQGRTTNEKLFF TGTGCCAGCAGCCTCAGACAGGGCCGAACAACTAATGAAAAACTGTTTTTT
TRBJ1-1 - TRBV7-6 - CASSLSGLSQGSTEAFF TGTGCCAGCAGCCTATCCGGGTTGTCCCAGGGGAGCACTGAAGCTTTCTTT
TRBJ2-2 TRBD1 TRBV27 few CASRDRGTTGELFF TGTGCCAGCAGGGACAGGGGGACCACCGGGGAGCTGTTTTTT
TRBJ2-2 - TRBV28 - CASSGRRRGSLTGELFF TGTGCCAGCAGTGGACGGAGAAGGGGTTCGTTGACCGGGGAGCTGTTTTTT
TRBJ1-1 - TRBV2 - CASRKTDTEAFF TGTGCCAGCAGGAAGACAGACACTGAAGCTTTCTTT